The next 3 T cell receptor beta chains were all read from a single sample in a study of CD8+ T cells in alopecia areata. RNA extraction was followed by reverse transcription into cDNA, which acted as the sequencing template. Libraries were prepared by immunoSEQ multiplex PCR; TCRdb keeps only in-frame clonotypes and omits some of them. Counted here are around 200,000 clones, about 60% occurring once; the ten biggest clones make up over 10%. The treatment: oral pan-JAK inhibitor, 5-10 mg twice daily. Sequencing was performed on CD8+ T cells sorted from blood, taken at week 24, from a patient treated with tofacitinib. These receptor sequences come from a human donor with alopecia areata.

This chain connects TRBV13 to TRBJ1-1, with D perhaps TRBD1 (5 bases). The CDR3 loop spans 14 amino acids. The ends were cut back, 5 bases at V and 0 bases at J, with 10 bases in the middle. CDR1 and CDR2 (germline): PRHDT, FYEKMQ (reference sequence). Here the CDR3 DNA reads TGTGCCAGCAGCCCGGGACCTTTGAACACTGAAGCTTTCTTT. Translated: CASSPGPLNTEAFF.

This chain links TRBV7-2 with TRBJ2-1, with D possibly matching TRBD1 (6 bases). Trimming cost V 8 bases and J 7 bases, with 12 bases left between them. The CDR3 covers 12 residues. Germline V gene sequence: CDR1 SGHTA, CDR2 FQGNSA. The CDR3 region is CASWGPPNEQFF. Here the CDR3 DNA reads TGTGCCAGCTGGGGGCCTCCTAATGAGCAGTTCTTC.

V gene TRBV13 combines with J gene TRBJ2-2, with 9 positions matching TRBD1. There are 16 residues in the CDR3. With V trimmed by 6 bases and J by 0 bases, 5 bases remained unmatched. CDR1 PRHDT and CDR2 FYEKMQ come from the germline V gene (reference sequence). The CDR3 spells CASSRRQGANTGELFF. The CDR3 coding sequence is TGTGCCAGCAGTCGACGACAGGGGGCGAACACCGGGGAGCTGTTTTTT.